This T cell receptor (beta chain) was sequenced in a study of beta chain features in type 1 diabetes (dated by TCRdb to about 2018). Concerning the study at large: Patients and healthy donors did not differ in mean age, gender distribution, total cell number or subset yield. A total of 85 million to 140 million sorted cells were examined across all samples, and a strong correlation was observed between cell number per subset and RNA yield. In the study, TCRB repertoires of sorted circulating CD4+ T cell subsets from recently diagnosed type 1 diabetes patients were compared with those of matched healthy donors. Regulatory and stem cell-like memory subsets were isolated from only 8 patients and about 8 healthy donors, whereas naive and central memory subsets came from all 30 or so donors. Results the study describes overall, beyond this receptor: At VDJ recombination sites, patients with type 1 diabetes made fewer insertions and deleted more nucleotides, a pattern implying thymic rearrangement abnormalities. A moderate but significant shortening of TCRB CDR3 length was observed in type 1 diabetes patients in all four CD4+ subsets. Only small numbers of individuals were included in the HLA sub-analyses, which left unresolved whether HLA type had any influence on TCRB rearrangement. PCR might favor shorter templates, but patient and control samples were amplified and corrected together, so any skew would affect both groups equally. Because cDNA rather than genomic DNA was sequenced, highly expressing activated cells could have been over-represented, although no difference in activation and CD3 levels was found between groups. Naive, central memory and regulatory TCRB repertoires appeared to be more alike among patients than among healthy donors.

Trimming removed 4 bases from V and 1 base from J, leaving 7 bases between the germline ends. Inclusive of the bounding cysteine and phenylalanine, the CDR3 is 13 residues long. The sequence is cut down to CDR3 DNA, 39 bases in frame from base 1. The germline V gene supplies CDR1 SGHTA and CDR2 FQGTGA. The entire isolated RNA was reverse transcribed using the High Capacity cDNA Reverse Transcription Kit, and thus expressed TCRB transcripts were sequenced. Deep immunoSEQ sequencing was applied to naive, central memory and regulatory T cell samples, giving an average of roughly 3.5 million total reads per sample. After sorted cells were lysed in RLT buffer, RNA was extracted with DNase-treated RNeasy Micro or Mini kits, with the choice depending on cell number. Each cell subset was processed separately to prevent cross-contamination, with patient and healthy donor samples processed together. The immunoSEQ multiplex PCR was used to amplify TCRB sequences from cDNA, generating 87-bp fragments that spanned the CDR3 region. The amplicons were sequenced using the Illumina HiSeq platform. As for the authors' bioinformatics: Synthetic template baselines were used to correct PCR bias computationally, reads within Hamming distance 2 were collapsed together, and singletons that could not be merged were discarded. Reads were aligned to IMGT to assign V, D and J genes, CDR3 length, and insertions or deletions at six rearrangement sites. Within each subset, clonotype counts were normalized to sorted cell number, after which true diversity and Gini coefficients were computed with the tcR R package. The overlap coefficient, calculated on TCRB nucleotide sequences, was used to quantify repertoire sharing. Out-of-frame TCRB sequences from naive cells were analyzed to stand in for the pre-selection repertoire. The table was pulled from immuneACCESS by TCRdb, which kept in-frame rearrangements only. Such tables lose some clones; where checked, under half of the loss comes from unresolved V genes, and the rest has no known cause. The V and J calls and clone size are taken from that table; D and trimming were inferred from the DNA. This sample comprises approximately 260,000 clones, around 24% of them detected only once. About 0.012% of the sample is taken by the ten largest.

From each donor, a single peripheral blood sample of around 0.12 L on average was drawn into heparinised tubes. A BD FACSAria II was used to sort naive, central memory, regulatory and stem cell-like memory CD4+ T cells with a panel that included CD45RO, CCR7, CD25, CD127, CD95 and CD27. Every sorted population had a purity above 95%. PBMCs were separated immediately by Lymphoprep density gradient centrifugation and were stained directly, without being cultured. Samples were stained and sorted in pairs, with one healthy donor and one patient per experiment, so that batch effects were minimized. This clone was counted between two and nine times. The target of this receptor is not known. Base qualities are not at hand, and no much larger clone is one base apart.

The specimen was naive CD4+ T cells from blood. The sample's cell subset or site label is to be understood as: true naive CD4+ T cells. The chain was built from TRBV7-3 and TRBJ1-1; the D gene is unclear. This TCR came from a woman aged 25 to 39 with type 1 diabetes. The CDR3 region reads CASSSVGNTEAFF. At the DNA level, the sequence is TGTGCCAGCAGCTCGGTCGGGAACACTGAAGCTTTCTTT.